This entry is about one T cell receptor (beta chain). The data are from a study of blood T cell repertoires in COVID-19. Overall study context: Samples came from the United States, Italy and Spain, spanning acute and convalescent COVID-19. T cells, B-cell-depleted T cells, or PBMCs supplied cDNA or gDNA.

Sequenced by immunoSEQ multiplex PCR; TCRdb stores in-frame clones only, minus some. The profile shows a few hundred thousand clones, approximately 80% of them singletons. This receptor was taken from a woman aged 45-59 years with active or convalescent COVID-19. The specimen was peripheral blood.

Written as DNA, the CDR3 is TGTGCCAGCAGCTTAGTAGGGACAGACCCCGAGCAGTACTTC. Protein sequence: CASSLVGTDPEQYF. The chain joins TRBV7-2 to TRBJ2-7, with 7 bases lining up with TRBD1. V lost 1 base and J lost 6; bases outside the gene matches: 6. The germline V gene has CDR1 SGHTA and CDR2 FQGNSA. The CDR3 totals 14 residues. The full variable domain, rest sourced from reference TRBV7-2 and TRBJ2-7, is GAGVSQSPSNKVTEKGKDVELRCDPISGHTALYWYRQSLGQGLEFLIYFQGNSAPDKSGLPSDRFSAERTGGSVSTLTIQRTQQEDSAVYLCASSLVGTDPEQYFGPGTRLTVT.